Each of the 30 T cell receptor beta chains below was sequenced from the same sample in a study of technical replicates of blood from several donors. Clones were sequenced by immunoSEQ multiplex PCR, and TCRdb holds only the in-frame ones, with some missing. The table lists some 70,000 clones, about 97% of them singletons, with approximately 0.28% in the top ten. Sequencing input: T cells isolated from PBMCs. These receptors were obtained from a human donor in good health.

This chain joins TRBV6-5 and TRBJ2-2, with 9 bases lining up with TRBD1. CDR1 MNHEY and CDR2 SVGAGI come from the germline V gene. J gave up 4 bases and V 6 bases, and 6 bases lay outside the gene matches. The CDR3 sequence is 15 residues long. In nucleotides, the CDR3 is TGTGCCAGCAGCCCTGGACAGGGGAGCACCGGGGAGCTGTTTTTT. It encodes CASSPGQGSTGELFF.

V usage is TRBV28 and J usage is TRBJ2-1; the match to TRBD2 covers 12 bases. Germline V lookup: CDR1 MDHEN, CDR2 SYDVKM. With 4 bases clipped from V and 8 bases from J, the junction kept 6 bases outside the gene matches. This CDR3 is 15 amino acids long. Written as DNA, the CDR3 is TGTGCCAGCAGTTCGAGACTAGCGGGAGTTTATGAGCAGTTCTTC. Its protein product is CASSSRLAGVYEQFF.

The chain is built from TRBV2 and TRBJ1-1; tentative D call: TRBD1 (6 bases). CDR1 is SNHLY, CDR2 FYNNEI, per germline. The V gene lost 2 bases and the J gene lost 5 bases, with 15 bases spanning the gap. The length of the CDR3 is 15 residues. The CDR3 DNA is TGTGCCAGCAGTGAAAATTACAGGGATGGTACTGAAGCTTTCTTT. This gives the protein CASSENYRDGTEAFF.

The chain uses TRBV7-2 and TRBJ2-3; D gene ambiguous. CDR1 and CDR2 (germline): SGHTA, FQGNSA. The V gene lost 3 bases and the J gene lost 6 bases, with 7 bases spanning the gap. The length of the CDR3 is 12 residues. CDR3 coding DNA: TGTGCCAGCAGCTTCCCGTCCGATACGCAGTATTTT. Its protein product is CASSFPSDTQYF.

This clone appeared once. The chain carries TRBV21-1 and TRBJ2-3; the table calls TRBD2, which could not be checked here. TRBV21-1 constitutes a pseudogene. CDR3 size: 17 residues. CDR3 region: CASSSLAGTHYTDTQYF. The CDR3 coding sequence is TGTGCCAGCAGCTCCTTAGCGGGAACTCACTACACAGATACGCAGTATTTT.

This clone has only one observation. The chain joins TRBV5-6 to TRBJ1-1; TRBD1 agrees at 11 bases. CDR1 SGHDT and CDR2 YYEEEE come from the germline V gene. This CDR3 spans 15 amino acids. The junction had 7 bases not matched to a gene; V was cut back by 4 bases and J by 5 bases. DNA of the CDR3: TGTGCCAGCAGCATATCCGGGACAGGGGGGACTGAAGCTTTCTTT. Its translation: CASSISGTGGTEAFF.

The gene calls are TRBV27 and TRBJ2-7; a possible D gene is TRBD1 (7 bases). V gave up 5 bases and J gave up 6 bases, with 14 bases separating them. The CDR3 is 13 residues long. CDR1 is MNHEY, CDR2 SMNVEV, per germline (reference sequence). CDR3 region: CASSLQGRGEQYF. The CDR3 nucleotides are TGTGCCAGCAGTCTACAGGGGCGGGGCGAGCAGTACTTC.

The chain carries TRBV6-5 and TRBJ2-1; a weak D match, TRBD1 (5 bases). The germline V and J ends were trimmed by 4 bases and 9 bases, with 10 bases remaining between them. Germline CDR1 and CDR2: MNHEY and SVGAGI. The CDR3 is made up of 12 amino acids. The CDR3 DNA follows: TGTGCCAGCAGTTTTCAGGGAACTGAGCAGTTCTTC. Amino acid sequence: CASSFQGTEQFF.

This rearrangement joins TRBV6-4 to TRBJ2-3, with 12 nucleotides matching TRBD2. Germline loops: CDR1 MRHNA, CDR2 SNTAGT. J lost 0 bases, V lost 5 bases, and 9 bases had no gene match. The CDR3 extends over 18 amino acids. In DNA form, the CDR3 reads TGTGCCAGCAGTCCCGGACTAGCGGGGCTATCTAGCACAGATACGCAGTATTTT. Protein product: CASSPGLAGLSSTDTQYF.

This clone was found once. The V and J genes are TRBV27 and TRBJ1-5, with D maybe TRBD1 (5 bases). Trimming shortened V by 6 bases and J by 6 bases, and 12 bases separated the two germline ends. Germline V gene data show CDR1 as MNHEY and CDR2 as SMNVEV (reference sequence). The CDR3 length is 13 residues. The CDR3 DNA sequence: TGTGCCAGCAGCCCAACAGGTTTTCAGCCCCAGCATTTT. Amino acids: CASSPTGFQPQHF.

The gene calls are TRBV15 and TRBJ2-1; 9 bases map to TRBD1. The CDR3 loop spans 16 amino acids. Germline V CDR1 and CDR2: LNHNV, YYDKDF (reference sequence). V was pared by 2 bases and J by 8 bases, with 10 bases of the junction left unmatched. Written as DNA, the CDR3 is TGTGCCACCAGCAGACCCCGGGACAGGGTTGATGATGAGCAGTTCTTC. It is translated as CATSRPRDRVDDEQFF.

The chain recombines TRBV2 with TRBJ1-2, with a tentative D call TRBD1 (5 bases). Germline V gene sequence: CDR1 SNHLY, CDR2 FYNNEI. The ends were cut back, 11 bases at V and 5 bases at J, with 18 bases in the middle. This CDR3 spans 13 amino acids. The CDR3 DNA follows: TGTGCCGAGAGGGCGGGGGAGCAGTATGGCTACACCTTC. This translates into CAERAGEQYGYTF.

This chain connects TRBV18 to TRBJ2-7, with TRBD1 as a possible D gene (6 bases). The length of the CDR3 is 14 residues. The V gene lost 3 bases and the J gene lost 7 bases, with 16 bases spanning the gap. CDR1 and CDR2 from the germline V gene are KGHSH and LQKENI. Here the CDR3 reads CASSPLGAGEEQYF. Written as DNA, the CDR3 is TGTGCCAGCTCACCCCTAGGTGCAGGGGAAGAGCAGTACTTC.

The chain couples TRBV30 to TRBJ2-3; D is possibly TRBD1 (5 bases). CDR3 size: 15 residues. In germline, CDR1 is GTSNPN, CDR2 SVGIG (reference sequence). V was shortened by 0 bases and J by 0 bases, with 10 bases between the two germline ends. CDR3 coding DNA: TGTGCCTGGAGTGTACTCTGGGGCAGCACAGATACGCAGTATTTT. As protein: CAWSVLWGSTDTQYF.

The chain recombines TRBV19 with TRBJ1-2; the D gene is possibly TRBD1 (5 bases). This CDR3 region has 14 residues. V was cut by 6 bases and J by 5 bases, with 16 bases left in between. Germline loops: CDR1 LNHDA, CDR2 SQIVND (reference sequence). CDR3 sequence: CASSFQGLNYGYTF. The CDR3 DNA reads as TGTGCCAGTAGCTTCCAGGGATTAAATTATGGCTACACCTTC.

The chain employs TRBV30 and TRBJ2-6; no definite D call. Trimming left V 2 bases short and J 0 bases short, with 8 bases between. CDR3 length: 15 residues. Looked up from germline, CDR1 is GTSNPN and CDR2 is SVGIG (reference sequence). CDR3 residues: CAWSLESSGANVLTF. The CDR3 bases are TGTGCCTGGAGTCTAGAGAGCTCTGGGGCCAACGTCCTGACTTTC.

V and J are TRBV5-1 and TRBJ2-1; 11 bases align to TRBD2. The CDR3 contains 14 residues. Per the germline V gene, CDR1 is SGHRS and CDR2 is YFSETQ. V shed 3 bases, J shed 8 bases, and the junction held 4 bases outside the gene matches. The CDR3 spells CASSYLAGGDEQFF. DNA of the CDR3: TGCGCCAGCAGCTATCTAGCGGGAGGTGATGAGCAGTTCTTC.

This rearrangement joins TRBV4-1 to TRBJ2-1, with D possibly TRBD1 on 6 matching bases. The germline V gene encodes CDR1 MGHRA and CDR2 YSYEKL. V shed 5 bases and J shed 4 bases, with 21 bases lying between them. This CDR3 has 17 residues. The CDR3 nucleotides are TGCGCCAGCAGCAGGTGGGACACTCAGGCGGGTTACAATGAGCAGTTCTTC. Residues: CASSRWDTQAGYNEQFF.

In nucleotides, the CDR3 is TGTGCCAGCAGGGGGCCGAACACTGAAGCTTTCTTT. Amino acids: CASRGPNTEAFF. V is TRBV6-1 and J is TRBJ1-1, with D possibly TRBD1 on 5 matching bases. This CDR3 spans 12 amino acids. V was pared by 6 bases and J by 1 base, with 6 bases between. Per the germline V gene, CDR1 is MNHNS and CDR2 is SASEGT.

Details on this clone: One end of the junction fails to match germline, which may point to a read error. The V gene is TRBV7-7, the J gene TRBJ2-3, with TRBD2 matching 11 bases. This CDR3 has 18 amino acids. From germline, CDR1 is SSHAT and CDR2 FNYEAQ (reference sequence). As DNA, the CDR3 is TGTGCTAGCAGCTTAGGATTGACTAGCGGGATCCCCACAGATACGCAGTATTTT. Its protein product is CASSLGLTSGIPTDTQYF.

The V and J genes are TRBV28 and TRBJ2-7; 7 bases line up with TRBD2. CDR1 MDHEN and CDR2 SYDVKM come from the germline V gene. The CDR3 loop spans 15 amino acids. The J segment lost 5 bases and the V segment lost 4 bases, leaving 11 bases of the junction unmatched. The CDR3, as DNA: TGTGCCAGCAGTTCCCTCGGGAGCGGGATGAACGAGCAGTACTTC. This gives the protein CASSSLGSGMNEQYF.

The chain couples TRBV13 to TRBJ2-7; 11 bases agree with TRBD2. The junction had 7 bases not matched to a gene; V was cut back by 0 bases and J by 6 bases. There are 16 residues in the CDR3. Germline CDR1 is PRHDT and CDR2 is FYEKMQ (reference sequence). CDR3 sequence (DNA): TGTGCCAGCAGCTTAGGAAGGGGTAGCGGGAGGGGCGAGCAGTACTTC. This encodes CASSLGRGSGRGEQYF.

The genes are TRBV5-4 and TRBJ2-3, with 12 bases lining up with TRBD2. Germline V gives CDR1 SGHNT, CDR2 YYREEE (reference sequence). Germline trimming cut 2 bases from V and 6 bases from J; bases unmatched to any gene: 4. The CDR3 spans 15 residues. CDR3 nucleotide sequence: TGTGCCAGCAGCTTCACGACTAGCGGGAGTGATACGCAGTATTTT. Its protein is CASSFTTSGSDTQYF.

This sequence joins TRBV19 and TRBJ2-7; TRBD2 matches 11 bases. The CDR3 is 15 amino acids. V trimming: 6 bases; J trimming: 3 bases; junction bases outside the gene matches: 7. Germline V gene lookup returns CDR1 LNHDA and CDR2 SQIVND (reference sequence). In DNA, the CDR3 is TGTGCCAGTAGAAAACTAGCGGGAGTGATCTACGAGCAGTACTTC. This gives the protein CASRKLAGVIYEQYF.

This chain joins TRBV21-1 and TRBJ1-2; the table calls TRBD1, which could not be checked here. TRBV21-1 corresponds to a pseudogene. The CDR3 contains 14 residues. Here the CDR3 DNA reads TGTGCCAGCAGCAAAGTGGGACAGGACTATGGCTACACCTTC. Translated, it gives CASSKVGQDYGYTF.

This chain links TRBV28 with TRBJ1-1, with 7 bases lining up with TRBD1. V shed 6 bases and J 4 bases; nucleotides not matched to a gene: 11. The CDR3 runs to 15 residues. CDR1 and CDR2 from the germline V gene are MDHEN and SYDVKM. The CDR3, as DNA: TGTGCCAGCAGAAAAACAGGGGCCAGGAGCACTGAAGCTTTCTTT. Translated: CASRKTGARSTEAFF.

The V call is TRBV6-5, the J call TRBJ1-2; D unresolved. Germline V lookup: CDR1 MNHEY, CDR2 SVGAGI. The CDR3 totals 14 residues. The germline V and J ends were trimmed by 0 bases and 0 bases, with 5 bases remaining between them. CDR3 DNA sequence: TGTGCCAGCAGTTACTCGCGGTCTAACTATGGCTACACCTTC. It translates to CASSYSRSNYGYTF.

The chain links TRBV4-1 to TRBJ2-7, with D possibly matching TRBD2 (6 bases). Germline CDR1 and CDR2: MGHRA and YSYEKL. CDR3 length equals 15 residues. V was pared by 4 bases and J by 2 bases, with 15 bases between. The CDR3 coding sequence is TGCGCCAGCAGCCTAGGCAATAGCGGTGCCTACGAGCAGTACTTC. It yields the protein CASSLGNSGAYEQYF.

In DNA, the CDR3 is TGTGCCAGCAGTGGACTAGCGAGACCTTACGAGCAGTACTTC. This sequence encodes CASSGLARPYEQYF. The chain has TRBV2 and TRBJ2-7; 8 nucleotides line up with TRBD2. V lost 4 bases, J lost 4 bases, and 6 bases stayed unmatched. CDR1 is SNHLY and CDR2 is FYNNEI in the germline V gene. The CDR3 covers 14 residues.

The CDR3 nucleotides read TGTGCTAGTGGTTTGTCCGGGACAGGGGCCTACGAGCAGTACTTC. It yields the protein CASGLSGTGAYEQYF. This rearrangement joins TRBV12-5 to TRBJ2-7; 10 bases fit TRBD1. The V segment lost 2 bases and the J segment 2 bases; nucleotides outside the gene matches: 3. The germline CDR1 and CDR2 sequences are LGHNT and FRNRAP. The CDR3 spans 15 residues.